What follows is one TCR beta chain and its context. No antigen is known for it. Some clones are missing from TCRdb's copy, which holds only in-frame ones; the method was immunoSEQ multiplex PCR. This table holds under 110,000 clones, roughly 89% found once. This entry is derived from a study of identifying expanded T cells in peripheral blood. The CDR3 length is 16 residues. Germline assignment: CDR1 KGHSH and CDR2 LQKENI. The trim removed 1 base at V and 5 bases at J, leaving 4 bases unmatched. During the collection period, no donor immune events like infections were recorded. Notes on the study in general: Over about two and four weeks, about 15 and 19 clones changed, versus 1.2 between replicates. Variance in clone template counts between roughly two-week samples significantly increased with total template count across all healthy donors.

The source of this sequence is a person aged 18 to 70 in good health. V is TRBV18 and J is TRBJ1-6, with 8 bases aligning to TRBD1. Material for sequencing was blood. This CDR3 reads CASSPQNRGNNSPLHF. In nucleotides, the CDR3 is TGTGCCAGCTCACCACAGAACAGGGGGAATAATTCACCCCTCCACTTT.